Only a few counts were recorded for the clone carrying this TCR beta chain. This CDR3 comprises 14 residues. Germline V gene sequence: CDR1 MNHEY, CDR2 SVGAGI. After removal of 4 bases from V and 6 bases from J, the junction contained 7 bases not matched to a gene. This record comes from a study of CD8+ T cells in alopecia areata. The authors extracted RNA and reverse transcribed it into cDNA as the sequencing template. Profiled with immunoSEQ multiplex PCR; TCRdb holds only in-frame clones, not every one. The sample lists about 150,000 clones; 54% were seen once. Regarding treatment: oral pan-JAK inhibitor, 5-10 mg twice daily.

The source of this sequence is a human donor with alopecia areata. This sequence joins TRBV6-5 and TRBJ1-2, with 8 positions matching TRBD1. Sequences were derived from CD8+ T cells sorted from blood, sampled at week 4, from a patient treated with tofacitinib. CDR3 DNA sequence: TGTGCCAGCAGTTCCGGACAGGGTCTAGATGGCTACACCTTC. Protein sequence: CASSSGQGLDGYTF.